A single sample is the source of the 4 T cell receptor beta chains below, sequenced in a study of cytomegalovirus exposure and HLA in healthy donors. PCR amplification relied on 60 Vbeta primers (plus 13 Jbeta primers). Data came from immunoSEQ multiplex PCR; TCRdb stores just in-frame clones and leaves some out. This repertoire shows 65,000 or so clones, 62% found once; its top ten account for around 2.8%. Sequenced input: PBMCs. The origin of the receptors is a man aged 30 to 39 in good health and CMV-seronegative.

The V call is TRBV28, the J call TRBJ1-5, with 8 bases identical to TRBD1. Per germline, CDR1 MDHEN and CDR2 SYDVKM. The CDR3 covers 15 residues. V shed 6 bases, J shed 1 base, and the junction held 5 bases outside the gene matches. In DNA, the CDR3 is TGTGCCAGCAGACGGACAGGGCGAAGCAATCAGCCCCAGCATTTT. Protein product: CASRRTGRSNQPQHF.

This clone showed up just once. The V gene is TRBV5-1, the J gene TRBJ2-5; 9 nucleotides match TRBD2. CDR1 and CDR2 (germline): SGHRS, YFSETQ. V lost 0 bases to trimming and J lost 2 bases; unmatched junction nucleotides: 5. This CDR3 region has 16 residues. The CDR3 DNA reads TGCGCCAGCAGCTTGGGAGCGGGGGGTTATCAAGAGACCCAGTACTTC. Translated: CASSLGAGGYQETQYF.

The chain links TRBV27 to TRBJ1-1; a possible D gene is TRBD1 (5 bases). The CDR3 loop spans 13 amino acids. The V end lost 2 bases, the J end lost 1 base, and 5 bases lay between the germline ends. Per the germline V gene, CDR1 is MNHEY and CDR2 is SMNVEV (reference sequence). The CDR3 DNA reads TGTGCCAGCAGTTTAGACAGGAACACTGAAGCTTTCTTT. Protein: CASSLDRNTEAFF.

The chain carries TRBV15 and TRBJ2-7; tentative D call: TRBD1 (5 bases). Germline assignment: CDR1 LNHNV and CDR2 YYDKDF (reference sequence). The V gene lost 0 bases and the J gene lost 3 bases, with 9 bases spanning the gap. This CDR3 has 14 amino acids. CDR3: CATSREGVDYEQYF. In nucleotides, the CDR3 is TGTGCCACCAGCAGAGAAGGGGTGGACTACGAGCAGTACTTC.